These 20 T cell receptor beta chains came from one sample sequenced in a study of shared clonotypes between healthy human individuals. Sequencing was performed with immunoSEQ multiplex PCR; in TCRdb, only in-frame clones are kept and a portion is missing. The data show 2 million to 2.5 million clones, 90% to 96% seen once. Material for sequencing was naive CD4+ T cells sorted from blood. Subset indicated: CD45RA+ positively selected. These receptors were taken from a man between 18 and 35 years old in good health.

On this clone itself: This sample includes further DNA sequences coding for the same CDR3. This chain joins TRBV5-1 and TRBJ1-3; D is uncertain. The CDR3 has 14 residues. From germline, CDR1 is SGHRS and CDR2 YFSETQ. V was cut by 0 bases and J by 0 bases, with 4 bases left in between. CDR3 coding DNA: TGCGCCAGCAGCTTGGTAGGCTCTGGAAACACCATATATTTT. It codes for CASSLVGSGNTIYF.

Only one count was recorded for this clone. CDR3 DNA: TGTGCCAGCGCGGCCAACGTCCTGACTTTC. Protein: CASAANVLTF. The genes are TRBV6-5 and TRBJ2-6, with D uncertain. This CDR3 region has 10 residues. Germline V gives CDR1 MNHEY, CDR2 SVGAGI. V dropped 8 bases and J dropped 6 bases, with 2 bases sitting between them.

Points on this clone: At the DNA level, this CDR3 is encoded by other sequences in the same sample as well. The chain combines TRBV25-1 with TRBJ1-1; no reliable D call. CDR3 length: 11 residues. Germline lookup yields CDR1 MGHDK and CDR2 SYGVNS. V lost 2 bases and J lost 2, with 0 bases in between. The CDR3 loop reads CASSENTEAFF. CDR3 DNA sequence: TGTGCCAGCAGTGAAAACACTGAAGCTTTCTTT.

This clone was picked up one time. The chain recombines TRBV6-5 with TRBJ2-7; TRBD2 is a possible D gene (6 bases). This CDR3 has 15 residues. The V gene's germline CDR1 is MNHEY and CDR2 SVGAGI. Trimming removed 6 bases from V and 0 bases from J, with 15 bases in between. CDR3 region: CASSPGTRNSYEQYF. CDR3 DNA: TGTGCCAGCAGCCCTGGGACTCGAAACTCCTACGAGCAGTACTTC.

This sequence joins TRBV30 and TRBJ2-4; D remains ambiguous. Germline values: CDR1 GTSNPN, CDR2 SVGIG (reference sequence). V lost 1 base to trimming and J lost 0 bases, with 13 bases between them. The CDR3 runs to 16 residues. This chain's CDR3 is CAWSDSRKLAKNIQYF. CDR3 sequence (DNA): TGTGCCTGGAGTGACAGCAGGAAATTAGCCAAAAACATTCAGTACTTC. Combining the CDR3 with reference TRBV30 and TRBJ2-4 gives the whole variable domain SQTIHQWPATLVQPVGSPLSLECTVEGTSNPNLYWYRQAAGRGLQLLFYSVGIGQISSEVPQNLSASRPQDRQFILSSKKLLLSDSGFYLCAWSDSRKLAKNIQYFGAGTRLSVL.

The CDR3 nucleotides are TGTGCCAGTAAAGCAGGGGGTGGCACAGATACGCAGTATTTT. Its protein is CASKAGGGTDTQYF. The chain combines TRBV19 with TRBJ2-3, with TRBD1 identical over 7 bases. V trimming: 7 bases; J trimming: 1 base; junction bases outside the gene matches: 5. The CDR3 has 14 residues. CDR1 and CDR2 (germline): LNHDA, SQIVND (reference sequence).

CDR3 residues: CASSSQEVGQGLIQYF. Here the CDR3 DNA reads TGTGCCAGCAGCTCACAGGAGGTGGGACAGGGTTTAATTCAGTACTTC. The chain couples TRBV5-4 to TRBJ2-7; 9 nucleotides align to TRBD1. CDR3 length: 16 amino acids. The V segment lost 3 bases and the J segment 10 bases; nucleotides outside the gene matches: 17. The V gene's germline CDR1 is SGHNT and CDR2 YYREEE (reference sequence).

The rearrangement uses TRBV2 and TRBJ1-4; D uncertain. Trimming removed 4 bases from V and 6 bases from J, with 18 bases in between. The CDR3 totals 16 residues. The germline V gene has CDR1 SNHLY and CDR2 FYNNEI. The CDR3 region has the DNA TGTGCCAGCAGTGTCCCTATTGCGGGAGAGGATGAAAAACTGTTTTTT. Translation gives CASSVPIAGEDEKLFF. Full variable domain (outside the CDR3, taken from reference TRBV2 and TRBJ1-4): EPEVTQTPSHQVTQMGQEVILRCVPISNHLYFYWYRQILGQKVEFLVSFYNNEISEKSEIFDDQFSVERPDGSNFTLKIRSTKLEDSAMYFCASSVPIAGEDEKLFFGSGTQLSVL.

This chain joins TRBV27 and TRBJ1-1; the D is unclear. Germline V gives CDR1 MNHEY, CDR2 SMNVEV (reference sequence). This CDR3 has 15 amino acids. Trimming took 3 bases from V and 0 from J, leaving 11 bases between them. CDR3 sequence reads: CASSLSGTLNTEAFF. CDR3 nucleotide sequence: TGTGCCAGCAGTTTGTCAGGAACACTGAACACTGAAGCTTTCTTT.

This clone came up once. This chain uses TRBV18 with TRBJ2-3, with no clear D. Germline CDR1 reads KGHSH; CDR2 reads LQKENI. V gave up 6 bases and J gave up 6 bases, with 10 bases separating them. CDR3 length: 12 residues. For the CDR3, the DNA is TGTGCCAGCTCCCCGGAGAAGGATACGCAGTATTTT. Protein product: CASSPEKDTQYF. The complete variable domain, with remaining parts taken from reference TRBV18 and TRBJ2-3, reads NAGVMQNPRHLVRRRGQEARLRCSPMKGHSHVYWYRQLPEEGLKFMVYLQKENIIDESGMPKERFSAEFPKEGPSILRIQQVVRGDSAAYFCASSPEKDTQYFGPGTRLTVL.

The chain employs TRBV5-6 and TRBJ2-3; perhaps TRBD2 as D (6 bases). The V and J ends lost 2 bases and 3 bases respectively, with 16 bases between them. Germline V gene data show CDR1 as SGHDT and CDR2 as YYEEEE. CDR3 length equals 16 residues. The CDR3 sequence is CASSLGTPLVTDTQYF. The CDR3 DNA reads TGTGCCAGCAGCTTAGGGACTCCTCTGGTGACAGATACGCAGTATTTT.

The V call is TRBV4-1, the J call TRBJ1-4; D gene uncertain. V was shortened by 0 bases and J by 0 bases, with 8 bases between the two germline ends. The CDR3 runs 16 residues. Germline loops: CDR1 MGHRA, CDR2 YSYEKL. The CDR3 loop reads CASSQDGSATNEKLFF. The CDR3 nucleotides are TGCGCCAGCAGCCAAGATGGGAGTGCAACTAATGAAAAACTGTTTTTT.

The chain couples TRBV5-1 to TRBJ2-7, with TRBD1 identical over 8 bases. With 4 bases clipped from V and 8 bases from J, the junction kept 11 bases outside the gene matches. Germline CDR1 reads SGHRS; CDR2 reads YFSETQ. The CDR3 has 14 residues. CDR3 protein: CASSTPGTGNKQYF. The CDR3 DNA reads TGCGCCAGCAGCACTCCCGGGACAGGTAATAAGCAGTACTTC.

The rearrangement uses TRBV11-2 and TRBJ2-1, with TRBD2 as a possible D gene (5 bases). This CDR3 has 14 amino acids. V lost 5 bases and J lost 4, with 12 bases in between. CDR1 and CDR2 from the germline V gene are SGHAT and FQNNGV. The CDR3 protein is CASSPGSNYNEQFF. In DNA, the CDR3 is TGTGCCAGCAGCCCGGGGTCGAATTACAATGAGCAGTTCTTC.

The sample holds one count of this clone. This sequence joins TRBV28 and TRBJ2-7; perhaps TRBD1 as D (5 bases). This CDR3 has 15 amino acids. CDR1 and CDR2 (germline): MDHEN, SYDVKM. V shed 7 bases and J shed 2 bases, with 18 bases lying between them. CDR3 loop: CASKPAGRAAYEQYF. The CDR3 DNA is TGTGCCAGCAAACCGGCAGGCAGGGCGGCCTACGAGCAGTACTTC.

The V call is TRBV10-3, the J call TRBJ1-1, with 7 positions matching TRBD1. Germline assignment: CDR1 ENHRY and CDR2 SYGVKD. Trimming took 4 bases from V and 1 from J; bases not matched to a gene: 3. The CDR3 sequence is 14 residues long. The CDR3: CAISVQGKNTEAFF. The CDR3 DNA is TGTGCCATCAGTGTACAGGGGAAGAACACTGAAGCTTTCTTT.

CDR3 sequence: CASSPMLGPLHF. The CDR3 coding sequence is TGTGCCAGCAGTCCTATGCTGGGACCCCTCCACTTT. This chain links TRBV27 with TRBJ1-6; D call uncertain. The CDR3 has 12 residues. Germline-derived CDR1 and CDR2 are MNHEY and SMNVEV (reference sequence). Trimming removed 5 bases from V and 12 bases from J, with 11 bases in between.

The rearrangement joins TRBV6-5 to TRBJ2-7; D might be TRBD1 (6 bases). Germline V gives CDR1 MNHEY, CDR2 SVGAGI. This CDR3 spans 15 amino acids. The V and J ends lost 5 bases and 3 bases respectively, with 17 bases between them. The CDR3 DNA reads as TGTGCCAGCAGTCCCGTTAAGGGGGAGATCTACGAGCAGTACTTC. Translating it yields CASSPVKGEIYEQYF.

The chain is built from TRBV10-3 and TRBJ1-4; D gene ambiguous. The CDR3 extends over 14 amino acids. Trimming took off 2 bases at V and 7 bases at J, with 11 bases between the two ends. Germline assignment: CDR1 ENHRY and CDR2 SYGVKD. This CDR3 is CAISERQIGEKLFF. The DNA of the CDR3 is TGTGCCATCAGTGAGCGCCAGATTGGTGAAAAACTGTTTTTT.

With respect to this clone: This sample also contains other DNA sequences that code for the same CDR3. This chain uses TRBV29-1 with TRBJ1-6; TRBD1 matches at 7 bases. CDR1 and CDR2 (germline): SQVTM, ANQGSEA. Losses at the gene ends were 6 bases for V and 7 bases for J; bases not matched to a gene: 3. CDR3 length: 12 amino acids. The CDR3 sequence: CSVRQGNSPLHF. The DNA for the CDR3 is TGCAGCGTCCGACAGGGAAATTCACCCCTCCACTTT.